Listed below are T cell receptor beta chains from one sample, sequenced in a study of tumor-infiltrating lymphocytes in primary liver carcinoma. TCRdb passed the multiplex PCR reads through MiXCR, listing each CDR3 protein once. The sample includes about 35,000 distinct CDR3 sequences, over 65% seen only once; the top ten take roughly 16%. Sequencing was performed on liver tumor tissue from sampling region 4. All receptors derive from a middle-aged man with primary liver carcinoma and hepatitis B virus infection. Each CDR3 is given with its conserved first and last residue. The order of the fields is CDR3 DNA, CDR3 protein, V gene, J gene, clone size, D gene. D genes are given only for firm matches. Expanded clones are given a class, and other clones once, few, many or no size at all.

CDR3nt: TGTACCAGCAACTCGATCCGAACAGATACGCATTATTTT
CDR3aa: CTSNSIRTDTHYF
v_gene: TRBV11-1
j_gene: TRBJ2-3
abundance: .
d_gene: .

CDR3nt: TGTGCCATCAGTGAGACTAGCACTTACAATGAGCAGTTCTTC
CDR3aa: CAISETSTYNEQFF
v_gene: TRBV25-1
j_gene: TRBJ2-1
abundance: .
d_gene: TRBD2

CDR3nt: TGTGCCAGCAGCTTAGGAAATACAGGCGATGAGCAGTTCTTC
CDR3aa: CASSLGNTGDEQFF
v_gene: TRBV7-9
j_gene: TRBJ2-1
abundance: medium-sized
d_gene: .

CDR3nt: TGTGCCATCAGTGAGTCGAGGGGTACCGAGGCCCAGTACTTC
CDR3aa: CAISESRGTEAQYF
v_gene: TRBV10-3
j_gene: TRBJ2-5
abundance: many
d_gene: .

CDR3nt: TGTAGTGTTGAATCCGCGGCGAGTAGATCGGAGACCCAGTACTTC
CDR3aa: CSVESAASRSETQYF
v_gene: TRBV29-1
j_gene: TRBJ2-5
abundance: once
d_gene: .

CDR3nt: TGCGCCAGCAGTCCTCTGGCTAGCGGCCCTGGAGAGACCCAGAACTTC
CDR3aa: CASSPLASGPGETQNF
v_gene: TRBV4-1
j_gene: TRBJ2-5
abundance: .
d_gene: TRBD2

CDR3nt: TGTGCCAGCCACCTAGCGAGCTCCTACAATGAGCAGTTCTTC
CDR3aa: CASHLASSYNEQFF
v_gene: TRBV6-4
j_gene: TRBJ2-1
abundance: many
d_gene: .

CDR3nt: TGTGCCGGCACCCCACTAGCGACCCTCGGCTGGGAGCCGTTTTTT
CDR3aa: CAGTPLATLGWEPFF
v_gene: TRBV12-3/TRBV12-4
j_gene: TRBJ2-2
abundance: .
d_gene: TRBD2

CDR3nt: TGTGCCGGCAGCCAAGAGGGACAGGGGTATGGGACCAACGTCCTGACTTTC
CDR3aa: CAGSQEGQGYGTNVLTF
v_gene: TRBV4-1
j_gene: TRBJ2-6
abundance: once
d_gene: TRBD1

CDR3nt: TGTGCCGGCAGCTTTCAGGGGGTAGCGGGCGGCTACACCTTC
CDR3aa: CAGSFQGVAGGYTF
v_gene: TRBV28
j_gene: TRBJ1-2
abundance: .
d_gene: TRBD1

CDR3nt: TGTGCCAACAACCCATCAAGGGGCCAGAATGAGCAGTTCTTC
CDR3aa: CANNPSRGQNEQFF
v_gene: TRBV7-3
j_gene: TRBJ2-1
abundance: .
d_gene: .

CDR3nt: TGTGCCAGTTGTAAAGAGGGACTGGACCCCCTCGAGCAGTACTTC
CDR3aa: CASCKEGLDPLEQYF
v_gene: TRBV21-1
j_gene: TRBJ2-7
abundance: .
d_gene: .

CDR3nt: TGTGCCAGCAGGATCGGGACAGGCGCCCTGGGAAATTCACCCCTCCACTTT
CDR3aa: CASRIGTGALGNSPLHF
v_gene: TRBV6-6
j_gene: TRBJ1-6
abundance: .
d_gene: TRBD1

CDR3nt: TGTACCAGCTCACAAGCGGGGGGGTACGATGAGCAGTTCTTC
CDR3aa: CTSSQAGGYDEQFF
v_gene: TRBV18
j_gene: TRBJ2-1
abundance: .
d_gene: TRBD2

CDR3nt: TGTCCCAGCAGCCAAGATCCAACTAGGGGGGTCGGGGAGCTGTTTTTT
CDR3aa: CPSSQDPTRGVGELFF
v_gene: TRBV4-2
j_gene: TRBJ2-2
abundance: .
d_gene: .

CDR3nt: TGTGCCGGTAGCTTAGCATGGGGCCCCTTTGACTACGAGCGGTACTTC
CDR3aa: CAGSLAWGPFDYERYF
v_gene: TRBV11-2
j_gene: TRBJ2-7
abundance: .
d_gene: .

CDR3nt: TGTGCCAGCATCTTAACGGGTGTATCTGGCTTCACCTTC
CDR3aa: CASILTGVSGFTF
v_gene: TRBV11-2
j_gene: TRBJ1-2
abundance: once
d_gene: .

CDR3nt: TGTGCCAACAGCCCCCTTTCCTGCGGATTAGCCAAAAACACTCAGTACTTC
CDR3aa: CANSPLSCGLAKNTQYF
v_gene: TRBV7-8
j_gene: TRBJ2-4
abundance: .
d_gene: .

CDR3nt: TGTGCCAGCAGTTTGGTCGCAGACTTTGGCTACGCCTTC
CDR3aa: CASSLVADFGYAF
v_gene: TRBV28
j_gene: TRBJ1-2
abundance: .
d_gene: .

CDR3nt: TGTGCAATCAGCTTAAATGCCTTTGAGCAGTTCTTC
CDR3aa: CAISLNAFEQFF
v_gene: TRBV11-3
j_gene: TRBJ2-1
abundance: .
d_gene: .

CDR3nt: TGTGCCGGCAGCTCGATCCGAGCAGATACGCAATATTTT
CDR3aa: CAGSSIRADTQYF
v_gene: TRBV11-1
j_gene: TRBJ2-3
abundance: .
d_gene: .

CDR3nt: TGTGCGAGCAGCCCAAGCCATCACTTGTGCTCCTACGAGCAGTACTTC
CDR3aa: CASSPSHHLCSYEQYF
v_gene: TRBV7-9
j_gene: TRBJ2-7
abundance: .
d_gene: .

CDR3nt: TGCACCAGCAGCTTCGTCAGCGGGAGGGCCAAAAGCACAGATACACAGTATTTT
CDR3aa: CTSSFVSGRAKSTDTQYF
v_gene: TRBV5-1
j_gene: TRBJ2-3
abundance: .
d_gene: TRBD2

CDR3nt: TGTGCCAGCCCCGTCGTGACTAGCACCCACGAGCAGCACTTC
CDR3aa: CASPVVTSTHEQHF
v_gene: TRBV28
j_gene: TRBJ2-7
abundance: .
d_gene: TRBD2

CDR3nt: TGCGCCAGCAGCCTCGGGGGCGGATTCTACAATGAGCAGTTCTTC
CDR3aa: CASSLGGGFYNEQFF
v_gene: TRBV28
j_gene: TRBJ2-1
abundance: .
d_gene: .

CDR3nt: TGTGCCAGCAGTTCAGTGCGTACCGGGAAGACCCGGTACTTC
CDR3aa: CASSSVRTGKTRYF
v_gene: TRBV12-3/TRBV12-4
j_gene: TRBJ2-5
abundance: .
d_gene: .